These T cell receptor beta chains were read from a single sample in a study of CD8 T cells in ankylosing spondylitis. TCRdb ran MiXCR on the 5' RACE reads and lists one entry per CDR3 protein. The sample includes about 160,000 distinct CDR3 sequences, around 19% of them seen just once. The specimen sequenced was blood, either unsorted or a sorted T cell fraction (not recorded which). These receptors were obtained from a male donor with ankylosing spondylitis or in good health (not recorded which). Each CDR3 is given with its conserved first and last residue. The D gene is left open where the match is weak. Expanded clones are given a class, and other clones once, few, many or no size at all.

v_call	cdr3_length	clone_size	j_call	d_call	cdr3_aa	cdr3_nt
TRBV2	16	few	TRBJ1-5	-	CASAFDEGNSNQPQHF	TGTGCCAGCGCATTCGACGAGGGCAATAGCAATCAGCCCCAGCATTTT
TRBV10-3	19	many	TRBJ2-4	-	CAISEPPDSSGLSKNIQYF	TGTGCCATCAGTGAGCCCCCTGACAGCTCTGGGCTTAGCAAAAACATTCAGTACTTC
TRBV7-2	13	few	TRBJ1-5	TRBD1	CASSDRGEQPQHF	TGTGCCAGCAGCGACAGGGGGGAGCAGCCCCAGCATTTT
TRBV5-5	15	-	TRBJ2-3	-	CASSLIIGVADTQYF	TGTGCCAGCAGCCTCATTATCGGGGTTGCAGATACGCAGTATTTT
TRBV29-1	14	few	TRBJ2-4	-	CSVGDRLAKNIQYF	TGCAGCGTTGGTGACAGATTAGCCAAAAACATTCAGTACTTC
TRBV5-1	14	many	TRBJ2-1	-	CASSLGFSEGEQFF	TGCGCCAGCAGCTTGGGGTTTAGCGAAGGTGAGCAGTTCTTC
TRBV2	16	few	TRBJ1-4	-	CASRPGRTAPNEKLFF	TGTGCCAGCAGGCCCGGGAGAACTGCGCCTAATGAAAAACTGTTTTTT
TRBV27	14	few	TRBJ2-7	-	CASSSPRTAYEQYF	TGTGCCAGCAGTTCACCCAGGACAGCCTACGAGCAGTACTTC
TRBV11-2	13	-	TRBJ2-7	-	CASSLGGNYEQYF	TGTGCCAGCAGCTTAGGAGGGAACTACGAGCAGTACTTC
TRBV2	15	once	TRBJ2-1	-	CAGSKGPAKYNEQFF	TGTGCCGGGTCTAAGGGACCAGCCAAGTACAATGAGCAGTTCTTC
TRBV12-3/TRBV12-4	14	-	TRBJ1-2	-	CASSLALGGYGYTF	TGTGCCAGCAGTTTAGCGTTGGGGGGGTATGGCTACACCTTC
TRBV7-2	15	-	TRBJ2-2	-	CASSLRQTRGGELFF	TGTGCCAGCAGCTTAAGACAGACTCGCGGCGGGGAGCTGTTTTTT
TRBV6-5	14	-	TRBJ2-3	-	CASTKISSTDTQYF	TGTGCCAGCACCAAAATTTCTAGCACAGATACGCAGTATTTT
TRBV20-1	13	few	TRBJ1-1	-	CSATVPENTEAFF	TGCAGTGCTACTGTACCGGAGAACACTGAAGCTTTCTTT
TRBV7-3	15	few	TRBJ1-6	TRBD1	CASSLNTGGNSPLHF	TGTGCCAGCAGCCTTAACACAGGGGGCAATTCACCCCTCCACTTT
TRBV27	13	-	TRBJ2-5	-	CASSFRVQETQYF	TGTGCCAGCAGTTTCAGGGTCCAAGAGACCCAGTACTTC
TRBV5-1	15	once	TRBJ1-2	-	CASSLQLGTSYGYTF	TGCGCCAGCAGCTTGCAACTCGGGACATCCTATGGCTACACCTTC
TRBV27	15	many	TRBJ2-1	-	CASSFTAGLYNEQFF	TGTGCCAGCAGTTTCACGGCGGGCCTATACAATGAGCAGTTCTTC
TRBV18	13	-	TRBJ1-1	-	CASSPPRHVEAFF	TGTGCCAGCTCACCACCTAGGCATGTTGAAGCTTTCTTT
TRBV4-1	12	-	TRBJ2-1	-	CASSQVRGSEFF	TGCGCCAGCAGCCAAGTCCGGGGGTCAGAGTTCTTC
TRBV9	14	-	TRBJ1-2	-	CASSVAQNSYGYTF	TGTGCCAGCAGCGTTGCACAGAATTCCTATGGCTACACCTTC
TRBV5-4	14	many	TRBJ1-2	-	CASSLQGTNYGYTF	TGTGCCAGCAGCTTGCAAGGGACCAACTATGGCTACACCTTC
TRBV28	13	few	TRBJ2-2	-	CASSQYSTGELFF	TGTGCCAGCAGTCAGTACTCTACCGGGGAGCTGTTTTTT
TRBV9	15	once	TRBJ2-7	TRBD1	CASSVGGQVGYEQYF	TGTGCCAGCAGCGTAGGGGGACAGGTTGGGTACGAGCAGTACTTC
TRBV5-1	14	few	TRBJ1-2	-	CASSLSGDGYGYTF	TGCGCCAGCAGCTTGTCCGGCGATGGATATGGCTACACCTTC
TRBV28	15	few	TRBJ2-7	TRBD1	CASSFSGTVRDEQYF	TGTGCCAGCAGTTTTTCCGGGACAGTACGGGACGAGCAGTACTTC
TRBV20-1	13	once	TRBJ1-1	-	CSTPWTVNTEAFF	TGCAGTACTCCCTGGACAGTTAACACTGAAGCTTTCTTT
TRBV7-9	12	-	TRBJ2-7	TRBD1	CTSSSTGGEQYF	TGTACCAGCAGCTCAACAGGGGGCGAGCAGTACTTC
TRBV6-5	15	few	TRBJ2-2	-	CASSYSYSNTGELFF	TGTGCCAGCAGTTACTCGTACAGCAACACCGGGGAGCTGTTTTTT
TRBV18	16	-	TRBJ2-3	TRBD2	CASSPILAGSTDTQYF	TGTGCCAGCTCACCAATTCTAGCGGGGAGCACAGATACGCAGTATTTT
TRBV4-1	13	few	TRBJ1-5	-	CASSQGNNQPQHF	TGCGCCAGCAGCCAAGGGAACAATCAGCCCCAGCATTTT